The 7 T cell receptor beta chains below all came from one sample that was sequenced in a study of shared clonotypes between healthy human individuals. Assay used: immunoSEQ multiplex PCR; TCRdb lists only in-frame clones, some missing. Here the sample spans around 640,000 clones, 96% being singletons. Naive CD8 populations comprised CD45RO-negative cells positively selected for CCR7, excluding terminally differentiated effector memory CD45RA+ cells. Specimen: naive CD8+ T cells sorted from blood. Receptors were obtained from a woman in her twenties or thirties in good health.

This clone has a single count. The J gene is TRBJ1-1, the V gene TRBV6-5, with 7 bases identical to TRBD1. The CDR3 extends over 15 amino acids. Germline V gene sequence: CDR1 MNHEY, CDR2 SVGAGI. V lost 5 bases, J lost 3 bases, and 9 bases stayed unmatched. CDR3 nucleotides: TGTGCCAGCAGTACCTCCCCCAGGGGGGACACTGAAGCTTTCTTT. Protein sequence: CASSTSPRGDTEAFF.

The chain couples TRBV5-6 to TRBJ2-3; D is unresolved. This CDR3 has 11 residues. CDR1 and CDR2 from the germline V gene are SGHDT and YYEEEE. Trimming shortened V by 3 bases and J by 3 bases, and 2 bases separated the two germline ends. The CDR3 DNA reads TGTGCCAGCAGCTATACAGATACGCAGTATTTT. Its translation: CASSYTDTQYF.

This clone appeared a single time. The chain employs TRBV2 and TRBJ2-1; 10 bases match TRBD1. Losses at the gene ends were 7 bases for V and 6 bases for J; bases not matched to a gene: 9. The germline V gene encodes CDR1 SNHLY and CDR2 FYNNEI. The CDR3 covers 15 residues. Here the CDR3 DNA reads TGTGCCAGCATCACATCCGGGACAGGGGTCAATGAGCAGTTCTTC. It specifies CASITSGTGVNEQFF.

The chain joins TRBV5-8 to TRBJ1-1; 11 bases agree with TRBD1. Looked up from germline, CDR1 is SGHTS and CDR2 is YDEGEE. After removal of 3 bases from V and 0 bases from J, the junction contained 7 bases not matched to a gene. The CDR3 totals 17 residues. CDR3 loop: CASSSGTGGNMNTEAFF. The CDR3 DNA follows: TGTGCCAGCAGCTCCGGGACAGGGGGTAACATGAACACTGAAGCTTTCTTT.

The chain recombines TRBV25-1 with TRBJ2-5; D gene uncertain. Germline V gene data show CDR1 as MGHDK and CDR2 as SYGVNS. V lost 6 bases, J lost 1 base, and 12 bases lay in between. The CDR3 extends over 14 amino acids. The CDR3 loop is CASRSLWSQETQYF. DNA of the CDR3: TGTGCCAGCAGGTCCTTGTGGTCCCAAGAGACCCAGTACTTC. The entire variable domain, with the rest obtained from reference TRBV25-1 and TRBJ2-5, is as follows: EADIYQTPRYLVIGTGKKITLECSQTMGHDKMYWYQQDPGMELHLIHYSYGVNSTEKGDLSSESTVSRIRTEHFPLTLESARPSHTSQYLCASRSLWSQETQYFGPGTRLLVL.

The CDR3 DNA reads as TGTGCCAGTAGTCCCCGGGCCTTGTCGGGCACTGAAGCTTTCTTT. Protein product: CASSPRALSGTEAFF. The gene calls are TRBV19 and TRBJ1-1; D is ambiguous. V lost 5 bases and J lost 4, with 17 bases in between. CDR1 and CDR2 (germline): LNHDA, SQIVND (reference sequence). This CDR3 is built from 15 residues. Complete variable domain (other parts from reference TRBV19 and TRBJ1-1): DGGITQSPKYLFRKEGQNVTLSCEQNLNHDAMYWYRQDPGQGLRLIYYSQIVNDFQKGDIAEGYSVSREKKESFPLTVTSAQKNPTAFYLCASSPRALSGTEAFFGQGTRLTVV.

The chain recombines TRBV7-3 with TRBJ2-5; a weak D match, TRBD2 (6 bases). Germline V CDR1 and CDR2: SGHTA, FQGTGA. CDR3 length: 14 residues. V lost 0 bases, J lost 5 bases, and 10 bases lay in between. The CDR3: CASSLTGGSETQYF. The CDR3 DNA is TGTGCCAGCAGCTTAACGGGGGGAAGCGAGACCCAGTACTTC.